Presented here are 21 T cell receptor beta chains from one specimen sequenced in a study of blood T cell repertoires in COVID-19. Some clones are missing from TCRdb's copy, which holds only in-frame ones; the method was immunoSEQ multiplex PCR. The sample lists some 83,000 clones; roughly nine tenths were seen once. Sequenced input: peripheral blood. Receptor source: a man aged 50 or older with acute or convalescent COVID-19.

V and J are TRBV7-9 and TRBJ1-1; D remains ambiguous. The CDR3 sequence is 15 residues long. V lost 2 bases to trimming and J lost 3 bases, with 13 bases between them. The germline V gene has CDR1 SEHNR and CDR2 FQNEAQ (reference sequence). DNA of the CDR3: TGTGCCAGCAGCTTAAGCTTCGCCCCGGACACTGAAGCTTTCTTT. Translated, it gives CASSLSFAPDTEAFF.

The J gene is TRBJ1-4, the V gene TRBV28; D not resolved. Germline V gene sequence: CDR1 MDHEN, CDR2 SYDVKM. The CDR3 is 15 amino acids. Trimming left V 5 bases short and J 4 bases short, with 14 bases between. The CDR3 nucleotides are TGTGCCAGCAGTCCCGGCGGGGAGAATAATGAAAAACTGTTTTTT. This codes for CASSPGGENNEKLFF.

This clone has just one count. The chain links TRBV4-3 to TRBJ1-2, with TRBD1 matching over 7 bases. Per the germline V gene, CDR1 is LGHNA and CDR2 is YSLEER. CDR3 length: 15 residues. V lost 0 bases to trimming and J lost 5 bases; unmatched junction nucleotides: 6. CDR3: CASSQEGAQGYGYTF. CDR3 coding DNA: TGCGCCAGCAGCCAAGAAGGGGCACAGGGGTATGGCTACACCTTC.

The chain joins TRBV7-9 to TRBJ2-7; tentative D call: TRBD2 (5 bases). Germline assignment: CDR1 SEHNR and CDR2 FQNEAQ (reference sequence). The CDR3 has 14 residues. Trimming cost V 2 bases and J 6 bases, with 14 bases left between them. Here the CDR3 DNA reads TGTGCCAGCAGCTTATACGGGGATTCGTCCGAGCAGTACTTC. This sequence encodes CASSLYGDSSEQYF. Together with reference TRBV7-9 and TRBJ2-7, the CDR3 gives the full variable domain: DTGVSQNPRHKITKRGQNVTFRCDPISEHNRLYWYRQTLGQGPEFLTYFQNEAQLEKSRLLSDRFSAERPKGSFSTLEIQRTEQGDSAMYLCASSLYGDSSEQYFGPGTRLTVT.

The chain is built from TRBV9 and TRBJ2-7, with TRBD2 identical over 11 bases. V lost 3 bases and J lost 5; bases outside the gene matches: 10. The CDR3 runs 16 residues. Germline V gene data show CDR1 as SGDLS and CDR2 as YYNGEE. Here the CDR3 reads CASSGLAGGPWDEQYF. The CDR3 coding sequence is TGTGCCAGCAGCGGATTAGCGGGAGGGCCTTGGGACGAGCAGTACTTC.

This clone was seen only once. CDR3 DNA: TGTGCCAGCAGTCTGAGCTCCTATAATTCACCCCTCCACTTT. Translated, it gives CASSLSSYNSPLHF. This chain uses TRBV9 with TRBJ1-6; D ambiguous. CDR1 and CDR2 (germline): SGDLS, YYNGEE. The V gene lost 5 bases and the J gene lost 0 bases, with 6 bases spanning the gap. The length of the CDR3 is 14 residues.

The V call is TRBV2, the J call TRBJ2-7; 7 positions match TRBD2. The CDR3 runs to 16 residues. V trimming: 0 bases; J trimming: 2 bases; junction bases outside the gene matches: 7. CDR1 SNHLY and CDR2 FYNNEI come from the germline V gene. The CDR3 DNA reads as TGTGCCAGCAGTGAAGCGGGACTATCAGGCACCTACGAGCAGTACTTC. This gives the protein CASSEAGLSGTYEQYF.

V gene TRBV6-5 combines with J gene TRBJ1-2; D remains unclear. The CDR3 contains 12 residues. The germline V gene encodes CDR1 MNHEY and CDR2 SVGAGI. With 10 bases removed from V and 8 bases from J, the gap between germline ends came to 17 bases. CDR3 sequence: CATLSLSKGYTF. CDR3 DNA sequence: TGTGCCACTTTATCACTTTCGAAGGGCTACACCTTC.

The chain carries TRBV7-2 and TRBJ2-2; D possibly corresponds to TRBD2 (5 bases). CDR3 length: 15 amino acids. Germline CDR1 is SGHTA and CDR2 is FQGNSA. V lost 7 bases and J 4 bases, leaving 16 bases between the germline ends. CDR3 protein: CASTDQTGGTGELFF. CDR3 in DNA: TGTGCCAGCACCGATCAGACCGGAGGCACCGGGGAGCTGTTTTTT.

As for this clone: The junction departs from germline at one end; a sequencing error may be responsible. J is TRBJ2-3 and V is TRBV9, with a weak D call TRBD2 (7 bases). The CDR3 consists of 15 residues. Looked up from germline, CDR1 is SGDLS and CDR2 is YYNGEE. CDR3 sequence reads: CASSVDREGTDTQYF. The CDR3 DNA sequence: TGTGCCAGCAGCGTAGACAGGGAGGGCACGGATACGCAGTATTTT.

The V gene is TRBV7-9, the J gene TRBJ2-5; weak D call: TRBD1 (6 bases). Looked up from germline, CDR1 is SEHNR and CDR2 is FQNEAQ (reference sequence). Trimming removed 6 bases from V and 1 base from J, with 18 bases in between. CDR3 length: 16 residues. The CDR3 is CASSSDWDIGQETQYF. The CDR3 DNA sequence: TGTGCCAGCAGTTCCGACTGGGACATTGGCCAAGAGACCCAGTACTTC.

The V gene is TRBV24-1, the J gene TRBJ2-2; 8 positions agree with TRBD2. The germline V gene encodes CDR1 KGHDR and CDR2 SFDVKD. This CDR3 comprises 15 residues. The junction had 4 bases not matched to a gene; V was cut back by 4 bases and J by 4 bases. CDR3 region: CATSDQRGPTGELFF. The CDR3 DNA is TGTGCCACCAGTGACCAGCGGGGGCCCACCGGGGAGCTGTTTTTT.

The genes are TRBV15 and TRBJ1-3, with D maybe TRBD1 (5 bases). V gave up 1 base and J gave up 0 bases, with 10 bases separating them. Germline assignment: CDR1 LNHNV and CDR2 YYDKDF (reference sequence). This CDR3 is built from 16 residues. CDR3 nucleotide sequence: TGTGCCACCAGCAGAGGGGGGGAAGCCTCTGGAAACACCATATATTTT. This gives the protein CATSRGGEASGNTIYF.

The rearrangement joins TRBV5-1 to TRBJ2-5; 9 positions agree with TRBD1. CDR1 and CDR2 from the germline V gene are SGHRS and YFSETQ. The CDR3 loop spans 16 amino acids. J lost 2 bases, V lost 3 bases, and 8 bases had no gene match. The CDR3 sequence is CASSSQPGQGQETQYF. In DNA, the CDR3 is TGCGCCAGCAGCTCCCAACCGGGACAGGGTCAAGAGACCCAGTACTTC.

The chain uses TRBV3-1 (or the pseudogene TRBV3-2) and TRBJ1-3; D not resolved. V was clipped by 0 bases and J by 0 bases, with 12 bases between them. Germline V gene sequence: CDR1 LGHDT, CDR2 YNNKEL (reference sequence). The CDR3 has 17 amino acids. The CDR3 region is CASSQEVGGTSGNTIYF. The CDR3 DNA reads TGTGCCAGCAGCCAAGAGGTTGGAGGAACCTCTGGAAACACCATATATTTT.

The chain couples TRBV5-1 to TRBJ1-2, with 7 bases lining up with TRBD1. Per germline, CDR1 SGHRS and CDR2 YFSETQ. The J segment lost 11 bases and the V segment lost 4 bases, leaving 8 bases of the junction unmatched. The CDR3 length is 12 residues. The CDR3 sequence is CASSQQGSEYTF. As DNA, the CDR3 is TGCGCCAGCAGCCAACAGGGGTCAGAGTACACCTTC.

This chain joins TRBV19 and TRBJ2-5; D is unresolved. The CDR3 extends over 14 amino acids. With 2 bases removed from V and 4 bases from J, the gap between germline ends came to 11 bases. Germline V gene sequence: CDR1 LNHDA, CDR2 SQIVND (reference sequence). The CDR3 DNA follows: TGTGCCAGTAGTATAAATCCGGTTGGAGAGACCCAGTACTTC. Encoded protein: CASSINPVGETQYF.

The rearrangement links TRBV7-3 to TRBJ1-1, with D possibly being TRBD1 (5 bases). CDR3 length equals 15 residues. Germline V gives CDR1 SGHTA, CDR2 FQGTGA. Trimming removed 3 bases at V and 1 base at J, with 12 bases between. CDR3 DNA: TGTGCCAGCAGCTTGGATGGGACTTCGAACACTGAAGCTTTCTTT. Its protein is CASSLDGTSNTEAFF.

The J gene is TRBJ2-4, the V gene TRBV4-1; 13 nucleotides agree with TRBD2. The germline V gene has CDR1 MGHRA and CDR2 YSYEKL. Germline trimming cut 1 base from V and 0 bases from J; bases unmatched to any gene: 3. The CDR3 is made up of 18 amino acids. CDR3 DNA sequence: TGCGCCAGCAGCCAAGGACTAGCGGGGGGCGAAGCCAAAAACATTCAGTACTTC. Translation gives CASSQGLAGGEAKNIQYF.

This chain links TRBV5-1 with TRBJ1-1, with D perhaps matching TRBD1 (6 bases). Trimming stripped 4 bases from V and 1 base from J, with 14 bases between. CDR3 size: 15 residues. Germline V lookup: CDR1 SGHRS, CDR2 YFSETQ. The CDR3 is CASSAGGQKNTEAFF. The CDR3 region has the DNA TGCGCCAGCAGCGCGGGCGGACAGAAGAACACTGAAGCTTTCTTT.

This clone appeared once. The CDR3 sequence: CAIRGTSGPAYEQYF. CDR3 nucleotide sequence: TGTGCCATCAGAGGGACTAGCGGGCCTGCCTACGAGCAGTACTTC. The rearrangement uses TRBV10-3 and TRBJ2-7; 12 bases match TRBD2. Trimming at V came to 6 bases and at J to 2 bases, leaving 5 bases not matched to a gene. Germline values: CDR1 ENHRY, CDR2 SYGVKD. The CDR3 totals 15 residues.